These 11 T cell receptor beta chains were sequenced from one sample in a study of blood T cell repertoires in COVID-19 (dated by TCRdb to 2020 to 2021). Library method: the immunoSEQ multiplex PCR assay. The immuneACCESS repertoire file appears here via TCRdb, limited to in-frame rearrangements. These files lack a portion of the clones; in checked studies, under half of the deficit traces to unresolved V genes, and the cause of the others is not known. This sample has 50,000 to 60,000 clones in its table, and approximately 78% of those were observed once. The ten largest make up approximately 6.3% of the sample. The sample taken for sequencing was peripheral blood. The receptors here all came from a human donor in a cohort sampled during active or convalescent COVID-19.

The chain couples TRBV6-1 to TRBJ2-2, with 8 bases fitting TRBD1. The trim removed 3 bases at V and 6 bases at J, leaving 9 bases unmatched. The CDR3 is 16 amino acids. From germline, CDR1 is MNHNS and CDR2 SASEGT. The CDR3 here is CASSETGQGLAGELFF. The DNA of the CDR3 is TGTGCCAGCAGTGAGACCGGACAGGGTCTCGCCGGGGAGCTGTTTTTT.

J is TRBJ2-5 and V is TRBV18; 8 bases match TRBD2. Germline V CDR1 and CDR2: KGHSH, LQKENI. This CDR3 region has 17 residues. Trimming at V came to 0 bases and at J to 0 bases, leaving 6 bases not matched to a gene. CDR3 loop: CASSPPGGEADQETQYF. CDR3 bases: TGTGCCAGCTCACCACCCGGGGGGGAAGCCGACCAAGAGACCCAGTACTTC.

In nucleotides, the CDR3 is TGTGCCAGTAGTATCTCGGAGCGGGATACCGGGGAGCTGTTTTTT. Its protein is CASSISERDTGELFF. V usage is TRBV19 and J usage is TRBJ2-2; 7 bases map to TRBD2. Per germline, CDR1 LNHDA and CDR2 SQIVND (reference sequence). V was pared by 3 bases and J by 5 bases, with 6 bases of the junction left unmatched. CDR3 length equals 15 residues.

V usage is TRBV6-5 and J usage is TRBJ2-3, with D tentatively TRBD2 (7 bases). V lost 7 bases to trimming and J lost 4 bases, with 18 bases between them. CDR3 length equals 15 residues. Per germline, CDR1 MNHEY and CDR2 SVGAGI. The DNA for the CDR3 is TGTGCCAGCATGGTTAGGGGGGGCCAATCAGATACGCAGTATTTT. This gives the protein CASMVRGGQSDTQYF.

This chain links TRBV5-4 with TRBJ2-7; 10 bases map to TRBD1. From germline, CDR1 is SGHNT and CDR2 YYREEE (reference sequence). The CDR3 sequence is 14 residues long. The junction had 6 bases not matched to a gene; V was cut back by 3 bases and J by 6 bases. CDR3 bases: TGTGCCAGCAGCTCAACTGACAGGGGGCTCGAGCAGTACTTC. Its protein is CASSSTDRGLEQYF.

The table lists this clone with a count of one. This chain joins TRBV11-1 and TRBJ2-1, with 8 bases aligning to TRBD2. Germline loops: CDR1 SGHAT, CDR2 FQDESV (reference sequence). Trimming at V came to 2 bases and at J to 3 bases, leaving 6 bases not matched to a gene. The CDR3 is made up of 16 amino acids. For the CDR3, the DNA is TGTGCCAGCAGCTTATGGTCGGCGGGGGGCTACAATGAGCAGTTCTTC. It codes for CASSLWSAGGYNEQFF.

The chain recombines TRBV21-1 with TRBJ1-3; the listed D gene, TRBD1, was not tested against the DNA. TRBV21-1 is described as a pseudogene. This CDR3 has 14 amino acids. The CDR3 sequence: CASSRKGLGNTIYF. DNA of the CDR3: TGTGCCAGCAGCAGGAAGGGGCTTGGAAACACCATATATTTT.

This rearrangement joins TRBV6-5 to TRBJ1-1; TRBD1 agrees at 10 bases. CDR1 MNHEY and CDR2 SVGAGI come from the germline V gene. The CDR3 spans 15 residues. V gave up 5 bases and J gave up 5 bases; unmatched junction bases: 8. Here the CDR3 reads CASSLRTGGLTEAFF. CDR3 DNA sequence: TGTGCCAGCAGTCTACGGACAGGGGGGTTGACTGAAGCTTTCTTT.

This chain links TRBV5-1 with TRBJ1-2, with D perhaps TRBD1 (5 bases). This CDR3 has 13 residues. Germline assignment: CDR1 SGHRS and CDR2 YFSETQ. Trimming cost V 0 bases and J 9 bases, with 12 bases left between them. CDR3 loop: CASSLENPGSYTF. In DNA form, the CDR3 reads TGCGCCAGCAGCTTGGAAAACCCAGGGAGCTACACCTTC.

V and J are TRBV6-5 and TRBJ1-5, with D tentatively TRBD1 (5 bases). This CDR3 spans 13 amino acids. Germline values: CDR1 MNHEY, CDR2 SVGAGI. The V end was cut by 4 bases, the J end by 7 bases, with 11 bases between. The CDR3 region is CASSWFGGQPQHF. CDR3 bases: TGTGCCAGCAGTTGGTTCGGGGGACAGCCCCAGCATTTT.

The chain recombines TRBV30 with TRBJ1-1; a possible D gene is TRBD1 (6 bases). The CDR3 has 15 residues. Trimming took 3 bases from V and 3 from J, leaving 17 bases between them. From germline, CDR1 is GTSNPN and CDR2 SVGIG (reference sequence). CDR3 amino acids: CAWSRLGQRDTEAFF. CDR3 sequence (DNA): TGTGCCTGGAGCCGATTGGGACAAAGGGACACTGAAGCTTTCTTT.